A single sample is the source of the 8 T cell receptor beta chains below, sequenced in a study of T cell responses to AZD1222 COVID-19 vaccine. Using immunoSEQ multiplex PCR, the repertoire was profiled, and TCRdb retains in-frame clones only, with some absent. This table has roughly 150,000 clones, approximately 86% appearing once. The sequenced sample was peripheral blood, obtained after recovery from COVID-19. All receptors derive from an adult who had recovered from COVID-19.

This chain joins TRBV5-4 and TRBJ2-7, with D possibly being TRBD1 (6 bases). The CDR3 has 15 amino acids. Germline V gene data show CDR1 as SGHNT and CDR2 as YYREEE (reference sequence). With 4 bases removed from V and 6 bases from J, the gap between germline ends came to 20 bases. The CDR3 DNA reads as TGTGCCAGCAGCCGGGGTGGGGCAGGGGCTGGCGAGCAGTACTTC. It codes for CASSRGGAGAGEQYF.

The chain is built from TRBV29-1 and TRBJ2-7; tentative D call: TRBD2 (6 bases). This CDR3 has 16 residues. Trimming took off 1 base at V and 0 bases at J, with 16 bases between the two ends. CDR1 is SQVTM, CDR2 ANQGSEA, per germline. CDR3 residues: CSVEVWEESGSYEQYF. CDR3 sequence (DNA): TGCAGCGTTGAAGTCTGGGAGGAGTCGGGCTCCTACGAGCAGTACTTC.

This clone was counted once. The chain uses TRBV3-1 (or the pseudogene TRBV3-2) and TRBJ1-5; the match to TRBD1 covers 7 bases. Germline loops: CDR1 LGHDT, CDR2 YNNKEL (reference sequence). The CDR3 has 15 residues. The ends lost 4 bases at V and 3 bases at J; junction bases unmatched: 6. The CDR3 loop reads CASSRRQGDNQPQHF. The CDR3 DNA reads TGTGCCAGCAGCCGTCGACAGGGAGACAATCAGCCCCAGCATTTT.

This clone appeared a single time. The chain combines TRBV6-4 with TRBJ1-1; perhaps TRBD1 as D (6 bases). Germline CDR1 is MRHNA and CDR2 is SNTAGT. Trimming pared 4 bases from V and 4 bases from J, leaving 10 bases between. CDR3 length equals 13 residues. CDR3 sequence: CASSAEGGTEAFF. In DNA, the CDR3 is TGTGCCAGCAGTGCTGAAGGGGGCACTGAAGCTTTCTTT.

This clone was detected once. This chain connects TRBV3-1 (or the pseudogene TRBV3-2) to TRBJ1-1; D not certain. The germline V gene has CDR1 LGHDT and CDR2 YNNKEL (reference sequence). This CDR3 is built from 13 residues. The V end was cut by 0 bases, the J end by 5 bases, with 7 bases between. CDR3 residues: CASSQDLGTEAFF. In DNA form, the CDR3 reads TGTGCCAGCAGCCAAGATCTTGGTACTGAAGCTTTCTTT.

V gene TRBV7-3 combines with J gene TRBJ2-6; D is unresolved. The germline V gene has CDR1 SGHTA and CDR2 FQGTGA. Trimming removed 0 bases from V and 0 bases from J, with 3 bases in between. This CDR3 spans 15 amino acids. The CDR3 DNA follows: TGTGCCAGCAGCTTAACTTCCTCTGGGGCCAACGTCCTGACTTTC. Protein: CASSLTSSGANVLTF.

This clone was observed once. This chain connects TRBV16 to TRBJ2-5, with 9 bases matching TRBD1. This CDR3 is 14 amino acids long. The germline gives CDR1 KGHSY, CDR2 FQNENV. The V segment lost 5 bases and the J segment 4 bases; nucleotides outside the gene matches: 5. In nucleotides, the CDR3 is TGTGCCAGCAGCTTGACAGGGGGACGAGAGACCCAGTACTTC. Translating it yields CASSLTGGRETQYF.

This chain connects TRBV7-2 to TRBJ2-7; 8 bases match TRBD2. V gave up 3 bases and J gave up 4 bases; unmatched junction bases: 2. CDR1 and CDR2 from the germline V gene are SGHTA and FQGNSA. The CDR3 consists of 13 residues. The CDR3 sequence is CASSLGLVYEQYF. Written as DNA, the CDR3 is TGTGCCAGCAGCTTGGGACTAGTTTACGAGCAGTACTTC.